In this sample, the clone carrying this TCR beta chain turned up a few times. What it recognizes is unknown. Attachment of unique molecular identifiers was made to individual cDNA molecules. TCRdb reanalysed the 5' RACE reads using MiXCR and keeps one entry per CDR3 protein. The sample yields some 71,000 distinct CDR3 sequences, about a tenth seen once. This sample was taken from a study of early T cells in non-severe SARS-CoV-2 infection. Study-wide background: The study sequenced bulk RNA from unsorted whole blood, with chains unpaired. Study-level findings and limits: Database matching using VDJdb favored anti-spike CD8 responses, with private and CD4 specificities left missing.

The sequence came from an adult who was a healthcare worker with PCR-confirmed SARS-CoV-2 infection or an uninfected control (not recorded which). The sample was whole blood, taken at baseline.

The CDR3 sequence is CSASTPRGMWNEQFF. CDR3 in DNA: TGCAGTGCTTCAACCCCTCGAGGAATGTGGAATGAGCAGTTCTTC. The chain joins TRBV20-1 to TRBJ2-1; D unclear. V was clipped by 5 bases and J by 7 bases, with 21 bases between them. Germline lookup yields CDR1 DFQATT and CDR2 SNEGSKA (reference sequence). CDR3 length: 15 amino acids.